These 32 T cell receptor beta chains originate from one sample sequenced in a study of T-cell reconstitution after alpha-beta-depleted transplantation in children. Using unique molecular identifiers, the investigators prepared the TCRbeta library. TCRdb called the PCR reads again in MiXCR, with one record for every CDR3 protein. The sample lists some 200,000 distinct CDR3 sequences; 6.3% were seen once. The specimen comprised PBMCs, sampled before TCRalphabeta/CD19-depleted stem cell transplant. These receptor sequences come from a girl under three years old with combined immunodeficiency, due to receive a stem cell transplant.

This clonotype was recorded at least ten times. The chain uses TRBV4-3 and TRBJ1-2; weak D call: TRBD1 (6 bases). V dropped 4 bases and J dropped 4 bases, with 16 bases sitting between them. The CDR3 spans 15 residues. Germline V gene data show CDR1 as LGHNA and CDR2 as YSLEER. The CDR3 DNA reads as TGCGCCAGCAGCCCCCAACAGGGATCAGTCTATGGCTACACCTTC. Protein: CASSPQQGSVYGYTF.

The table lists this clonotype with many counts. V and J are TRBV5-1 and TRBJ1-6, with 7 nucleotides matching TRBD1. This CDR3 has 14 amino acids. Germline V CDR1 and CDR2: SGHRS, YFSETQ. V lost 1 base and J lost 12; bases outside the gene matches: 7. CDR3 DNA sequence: TGCGCCAGCAGCTTGAACAGGGGCCGGGTACCCCTCCACTTT. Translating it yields CASSLNRGRVPLHF. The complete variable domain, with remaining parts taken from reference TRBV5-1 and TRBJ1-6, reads KAGVTQTPRYLIKTRGQQVTLSCSPISGHRSVSWYQQTPGQGLQFLFEYFSETQRNKGNFPGRFSGRQFSNSRSEMNVSTLELGDSALYLCASSLNRGRVPLHFGNGTRLTVT.

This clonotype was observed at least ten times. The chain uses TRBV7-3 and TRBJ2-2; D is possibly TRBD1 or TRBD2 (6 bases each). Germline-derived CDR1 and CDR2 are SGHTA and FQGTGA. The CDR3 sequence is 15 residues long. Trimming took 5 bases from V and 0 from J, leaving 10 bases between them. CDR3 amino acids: CASSPRGANTGELFF. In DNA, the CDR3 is TGTGCCAGCAGCCCTAGGGGGGCGAACACCGGGGAGCTGTTTTTT.

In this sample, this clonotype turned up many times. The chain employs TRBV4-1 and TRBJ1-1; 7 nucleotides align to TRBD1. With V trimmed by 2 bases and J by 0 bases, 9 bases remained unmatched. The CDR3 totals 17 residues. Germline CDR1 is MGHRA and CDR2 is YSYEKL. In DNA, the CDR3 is TGCGCCAGCAGCCAAACCACCCCGGGACAGATGAACACTGAAGCTTTCTTT. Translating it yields CASSQTTPGQMNTEAFF.

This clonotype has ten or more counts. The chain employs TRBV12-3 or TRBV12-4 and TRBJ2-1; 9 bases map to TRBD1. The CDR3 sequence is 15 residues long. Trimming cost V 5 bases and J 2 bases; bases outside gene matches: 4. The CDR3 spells CASSPTGGPYNEQFF. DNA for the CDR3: TGTGCCAGCAGTCCGACAGGGGGTCCCTACAATGAGCAGTTCTTC.

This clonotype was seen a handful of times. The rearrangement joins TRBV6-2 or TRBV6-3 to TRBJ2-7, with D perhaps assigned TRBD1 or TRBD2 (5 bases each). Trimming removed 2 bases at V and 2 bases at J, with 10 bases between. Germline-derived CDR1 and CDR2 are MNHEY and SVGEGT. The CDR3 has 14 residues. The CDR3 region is CASSYGTFPYEQYF. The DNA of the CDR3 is TGTGCCAGCAGTTACGGGACCTTCCCCTACGAGCAGTACTTC.

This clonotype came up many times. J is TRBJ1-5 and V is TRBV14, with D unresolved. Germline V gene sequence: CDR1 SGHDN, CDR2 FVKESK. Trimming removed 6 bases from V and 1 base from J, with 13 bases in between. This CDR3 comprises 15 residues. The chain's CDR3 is CASRAPGFSNQPQHF. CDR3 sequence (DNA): TGTGCCAGCAGGGCTCCGGGATTCAGCAATCAGCCCCAGCATTTT.

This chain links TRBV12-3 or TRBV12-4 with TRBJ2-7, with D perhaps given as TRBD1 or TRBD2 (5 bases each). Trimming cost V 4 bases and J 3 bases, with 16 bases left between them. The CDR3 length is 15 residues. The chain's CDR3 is CASSYPGGAGYEQYF. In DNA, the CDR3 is TGTGCCAGCAGTTACCCTGGTGGGGCGGGCTACGAGCAGTACTTC.

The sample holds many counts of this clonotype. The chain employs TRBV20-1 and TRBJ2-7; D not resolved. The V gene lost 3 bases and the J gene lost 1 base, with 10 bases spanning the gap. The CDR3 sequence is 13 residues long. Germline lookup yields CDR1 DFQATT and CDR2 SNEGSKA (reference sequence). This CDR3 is CSARDGGSYEQYF. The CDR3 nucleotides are TGCAGTGCTAGGGACGGTGGGTCCTACGAGCAGTACTTC.

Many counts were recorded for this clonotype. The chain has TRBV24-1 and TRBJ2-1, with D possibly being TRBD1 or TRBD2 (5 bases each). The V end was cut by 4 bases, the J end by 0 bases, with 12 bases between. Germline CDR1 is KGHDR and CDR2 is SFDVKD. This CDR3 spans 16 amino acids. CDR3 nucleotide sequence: TGTGCCACCAGTGACCTCGGGGACCCCTCCTACAATGAGCAGTTCTTC. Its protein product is CATSDLGDPSYNEQFF.

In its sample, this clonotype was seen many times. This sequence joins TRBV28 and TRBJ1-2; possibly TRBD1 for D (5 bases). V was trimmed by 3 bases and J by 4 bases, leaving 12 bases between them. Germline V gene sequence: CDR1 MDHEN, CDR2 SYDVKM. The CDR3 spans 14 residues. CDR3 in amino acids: CASSFSDTGYGYTF. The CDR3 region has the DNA TGTGCCAGCAGTTTCTCGGACACGGGCTATGGCTACACCTTC.

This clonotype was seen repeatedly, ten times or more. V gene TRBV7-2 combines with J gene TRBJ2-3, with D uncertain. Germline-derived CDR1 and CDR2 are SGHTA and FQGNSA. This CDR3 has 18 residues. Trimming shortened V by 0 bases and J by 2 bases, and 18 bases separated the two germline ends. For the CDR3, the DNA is TGTGCCAGCAGCTTAGCATTTTCGCCATCTAGGATCACAGATACGCAGTATTTT. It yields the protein CASSLAFSPSRITDTQYF.

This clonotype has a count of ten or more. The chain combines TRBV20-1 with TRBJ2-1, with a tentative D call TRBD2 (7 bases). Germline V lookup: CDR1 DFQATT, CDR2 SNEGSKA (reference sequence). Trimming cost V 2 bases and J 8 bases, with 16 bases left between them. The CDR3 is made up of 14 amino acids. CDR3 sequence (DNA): TGCAGTGCTAGAAGTGGGGGGGCCTGGGATGAGCAGTTCTTC. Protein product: CSARSGGAWDEQFF.

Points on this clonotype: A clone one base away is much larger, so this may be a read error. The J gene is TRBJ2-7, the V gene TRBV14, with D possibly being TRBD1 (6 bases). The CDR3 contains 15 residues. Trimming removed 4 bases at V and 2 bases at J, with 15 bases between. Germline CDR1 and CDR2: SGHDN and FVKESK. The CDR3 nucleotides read TGTGCCAGCAGCCTCTTCCCTTGGACAGCCTACGAGCAGTACTTC. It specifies CASSLFPWTAYEQYF.

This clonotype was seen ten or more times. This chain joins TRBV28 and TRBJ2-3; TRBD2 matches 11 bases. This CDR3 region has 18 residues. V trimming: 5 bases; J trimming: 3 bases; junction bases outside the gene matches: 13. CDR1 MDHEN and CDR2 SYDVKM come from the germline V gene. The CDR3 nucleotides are TGTGCCAGCAGTACCCCAAGTAGCGGGGGGGCCGGGACAGATACGCAGTATTTT. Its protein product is CASSTPSSGGAGTDTQYF.

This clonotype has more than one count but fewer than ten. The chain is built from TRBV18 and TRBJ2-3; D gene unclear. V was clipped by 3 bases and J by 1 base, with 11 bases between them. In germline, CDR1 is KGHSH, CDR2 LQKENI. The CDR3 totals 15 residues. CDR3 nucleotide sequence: TGTGCCAGCTCACCTAATCTGTGGGGCACAGATACGCAGTATTTT. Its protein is CASSPNLWGTDTQYF.

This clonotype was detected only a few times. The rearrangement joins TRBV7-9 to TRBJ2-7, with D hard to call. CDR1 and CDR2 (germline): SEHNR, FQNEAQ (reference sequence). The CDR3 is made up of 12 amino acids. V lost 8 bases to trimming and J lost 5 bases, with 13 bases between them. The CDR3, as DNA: TGTGCCAGCGCCAGCCTTACGGACGAGCAGTACTTC. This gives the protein CASASLTDEQYF.

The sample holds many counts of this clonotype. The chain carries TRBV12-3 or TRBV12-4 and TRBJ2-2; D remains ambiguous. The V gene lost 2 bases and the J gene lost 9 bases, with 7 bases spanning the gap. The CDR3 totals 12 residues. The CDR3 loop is CASSLLGRELFF. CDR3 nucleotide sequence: TGTGCCAGCAGTTTATTAGGGAGGGAGCTGTTTTTT.

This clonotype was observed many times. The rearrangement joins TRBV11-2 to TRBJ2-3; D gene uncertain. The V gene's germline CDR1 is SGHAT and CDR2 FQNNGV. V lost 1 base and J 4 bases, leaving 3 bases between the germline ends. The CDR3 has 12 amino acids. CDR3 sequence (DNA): TGTGCCAGCAGCTTAGTGGCAGATACGCAGTATTTT. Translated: CASSLVADTQYF.

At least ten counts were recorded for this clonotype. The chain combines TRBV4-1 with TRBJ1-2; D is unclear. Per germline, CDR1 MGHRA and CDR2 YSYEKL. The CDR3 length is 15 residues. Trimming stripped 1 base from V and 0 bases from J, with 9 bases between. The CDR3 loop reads CASSQVSGPNYGYTF. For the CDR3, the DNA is TGCGCCAGCAGCCAAGTTAGCGGACCTAACTATGGCTACACCTTC.

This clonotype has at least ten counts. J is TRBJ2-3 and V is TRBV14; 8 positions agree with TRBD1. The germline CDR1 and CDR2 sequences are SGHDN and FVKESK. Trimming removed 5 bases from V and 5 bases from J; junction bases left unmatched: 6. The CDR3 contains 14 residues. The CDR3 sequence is CASSFARGRDTQYF. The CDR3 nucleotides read TGTGCCAGCAGCTTCGCCAGGGGGCGAGATACGCAGTATTTT.

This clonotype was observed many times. This CDR3 is CASSLARDSNEQFF. CDR3 in DNA: TGTGCCAGCAGCTTAGCCAGGGATTCAAATGAGCAGTTCTTC. The V gene is TRBV7-9, the J gene TRBJ2-1; D perhaps matches TRBD1 (5 bases). CDR3 length equals 14 residues. The germline V gene encodes CDR1 SEHNR and CDR2 FQNEAQ (reference sequence). The V and J ends lost 0 bases and 7 bases respectively, with 10 bases between them.

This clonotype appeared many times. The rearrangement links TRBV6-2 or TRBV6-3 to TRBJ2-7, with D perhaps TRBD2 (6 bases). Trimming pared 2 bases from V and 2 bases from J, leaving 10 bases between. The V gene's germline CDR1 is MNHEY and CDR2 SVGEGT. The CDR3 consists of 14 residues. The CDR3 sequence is CASSYGGKPYEQYF. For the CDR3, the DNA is TGTGCCAGCAGTTACGGGGGGAAACCCTACGAGCAGTACTTC.

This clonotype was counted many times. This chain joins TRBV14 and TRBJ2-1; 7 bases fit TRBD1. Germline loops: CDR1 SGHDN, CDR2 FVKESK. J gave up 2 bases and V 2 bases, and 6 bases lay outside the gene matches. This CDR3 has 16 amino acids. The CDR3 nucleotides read TGTGCCAGCAGCCAACGTCCGGGACAGCCCTACAATGAGCAGTTCTTC. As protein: CASSQRPGQPYNEQFF.

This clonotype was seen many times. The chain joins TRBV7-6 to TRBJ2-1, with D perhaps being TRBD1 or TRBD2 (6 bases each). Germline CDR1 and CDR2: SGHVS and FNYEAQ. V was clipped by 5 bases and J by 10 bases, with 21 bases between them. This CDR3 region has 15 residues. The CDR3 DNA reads TGTGCCAGCAGCAATAGGGGGGTGGGTTGGCAGGAGCAGTTCTTC. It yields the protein CASSNRGVGWQEQFF.

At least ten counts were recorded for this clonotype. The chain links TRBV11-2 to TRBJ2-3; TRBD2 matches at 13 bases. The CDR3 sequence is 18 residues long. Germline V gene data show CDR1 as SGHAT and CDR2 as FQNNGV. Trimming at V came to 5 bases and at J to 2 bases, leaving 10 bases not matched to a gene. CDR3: CASSTKQGLAGPTDTQYF. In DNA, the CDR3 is TGTGCCAGCAGCACAAAACAGGGACTAGCGGGACCCACAGATACGCAGTATTTT.

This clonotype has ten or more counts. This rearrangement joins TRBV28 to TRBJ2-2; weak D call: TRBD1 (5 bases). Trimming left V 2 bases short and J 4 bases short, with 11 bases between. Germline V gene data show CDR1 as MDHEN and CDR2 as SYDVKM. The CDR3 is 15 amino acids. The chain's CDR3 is CASSLIPQGTGELFF. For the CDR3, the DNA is TGTGCCAGCAGTTTAATCCCTCAGGGCACCGGGGAGCTGTTTTTT.

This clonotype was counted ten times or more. DNA for the CDR3: TGCAGTGCTAGACCTTCTGGGGCGGGACAAACCTACGAGCAGTACTTC. This gives the protein CSARPSGAGQTYEQYF. The rearrangement uses TRBV20-1 and TRBJ2-7; D is tentatively TRBD1 or TRBD2 (6 bases each). The CDR3 extends over 16 amino acids. V was cut by 2 bases and J by 2 bases, with 19 bases left in between. Per the germline V gene, CDR1 is DFQATT and CDR2 is SNEGSKA (reference sequence).

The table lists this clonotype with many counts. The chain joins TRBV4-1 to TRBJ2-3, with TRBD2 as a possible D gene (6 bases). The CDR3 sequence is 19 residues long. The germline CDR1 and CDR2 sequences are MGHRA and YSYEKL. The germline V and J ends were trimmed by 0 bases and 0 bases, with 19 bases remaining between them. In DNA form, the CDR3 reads TGCGCCAGCAGCCAAGATAGGGTAGGAGGGGCGTTTAGCACAGATACGCAGTATTTT. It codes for CASSQDRVGGAFSTDTQYF.

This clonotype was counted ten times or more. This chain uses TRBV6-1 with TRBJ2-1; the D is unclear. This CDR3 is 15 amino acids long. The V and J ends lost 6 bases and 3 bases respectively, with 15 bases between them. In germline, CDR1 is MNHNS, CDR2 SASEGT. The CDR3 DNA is TGTGCCAGCAGCGCGGTGGATCCCCTCTACAATGAGCAGTTCTTC. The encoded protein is CASSAVDPLYNEQFF.

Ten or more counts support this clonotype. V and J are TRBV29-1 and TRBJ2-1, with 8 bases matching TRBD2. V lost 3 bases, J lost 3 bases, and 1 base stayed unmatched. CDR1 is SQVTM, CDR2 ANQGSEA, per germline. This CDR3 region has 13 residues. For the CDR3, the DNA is TGCAGCGTTGAGCGGGGGGACTACAATGAGCAGTTCTTC. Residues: CSVERGDYNEQFF.

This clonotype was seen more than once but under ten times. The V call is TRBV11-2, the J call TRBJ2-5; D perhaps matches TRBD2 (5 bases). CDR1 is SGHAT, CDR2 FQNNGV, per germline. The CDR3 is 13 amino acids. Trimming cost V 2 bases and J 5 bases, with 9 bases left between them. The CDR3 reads CASSLMGSETQYF. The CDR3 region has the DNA TGTGCCAGCAGCTTAATGGGGAGCGAGACCCAGTACTTC.